This TCR beta chain was retrieved from a study of blood T cell repertoires in COVID-19. Looking at the study overall: The United States, Italy and Spain provided the acute and convalescent COVID-19 samples. PBMCs, B-cell-depleted T cells, or T cells were the source of the cDNA or gDNA that made up the material.

The junction had 4 bases not matched to a gene; V was cut back by 4 bases and J by 1 base. From germline, CDR1 is SGHTA and CDR2 FQGTGA. CDR3 length: 16 residues. Authors' analysis steps: Researchers report that nucleated cell counts were estimated from reference gene primer amplification. Method: immunoSEQ multiplex PCR; TCRdb's copy keeps in-frame clones and lacks some. The DNA gave D and trimming, while V, J and clone size come from that table. The table has 120,000 to 150,000 clones, about 87% seen once. This clonotype originated in a woman between 50 and 59 years old with acute or convalescent COVID-19. The sequencing input was peripheral blood. The V gene is TRBV7-3, the J gene TRBJ2-3, with 11 bases aligning to TRBD1. The CDR3: CASSSDRGPGTDTQYF. In nucleotides, the CDR3 is TGTGCCAGCAGCTCGGACAGGGGGCCCGGCACAGATACGCAGTATTTT.